This entry describes one T cell receptor beta chain. Its antigen is currently unknown. The CDR3 runs to 15 residues. Trimming removed 2 bases from V and 2 bases from J, with 12 bases in between. Germline V gives CDR1 LGHNT, CDR2 FRNRAP. The sample is drawn from a study of OX40 agonist ivuxolimab in advanced cancers. Study-level findings and limits: At 0.1 to 3.0 mg/kg and by week 6, clonal expansion occurred in CD4+ and CD8+ blood T cells.

The assay was immunoSEQ multiplex PCR, and TCRdb's table has in-frame clones only and misses some. The sample consists of about 78,000 clones, about 90% of them appearing once. This clonotype was sampled from an adult with an advanced solid tumor such as melanoma, head and neck, liver or kidney cancer. The V and J genes are TRBV12-5 and TRBJ2-5, with D possibly being TRBD1 (5 bases). The sequencing here drew on CD4+ or CD8+ T cells sorted from blood, taken in a trial of the OX40 agonist ivuxolimab. The CDR3 region has the DNA TGTGCTAGTGGTTTGTGGGGCAGTGGGCAAGAGACCCAGTACTTC. It translates to CASGLWGSGQETQYF.